The 26 T cell receptor beta chains given below trace back to one sample, sequenced in a study of radiation and T cells in renal cell carcinoma. Time point specified: blood 4 weeks post-SBRT, at nephrectomy. Described treatment: 15 Gy SBRT to primary tumor, nephrectomy 4 weeks later. TCRdb keeps only in-frame clones here, not all; method: immunoSEQ multiplex PCR. The table records around 99,000 clones, approximately 80% of them present only once. Sequencing used blood, obtained from a patient whose treatment included radiotherapy and nephrectomy. The receptors shown here come from a man aged 55 to 70 with renal cell carcinoma.

This clone was counted a single time. The chain couples TRBV10-2 to TRBJ1-5; no clear D gene. The germline CDR1 and CDR2 sequences are WSHSY and SAAADI. Trimming left V 8 bases short and J 1 base short, with 12 bases between. This CDR3 region has 14 residues. The CDR3 DNA follows: TGCGCCAGCGAGACGGGAAGAAGCAATCAGCCCCAGCATTTT. Amino acids: CASETGRSNQPQHF.

The V gene is TRBV6-5, the J gene TRBJ2-3, with D possibly matching TRBD2 (5 bases). V dropped 8 bases and J dropped 4 bases, with 10 bases sitting between them. The CDR3 has 12 residues. Germline CDR1 MNHEY, CDR2 SVGAGI. CDR3 residues: CASGRASDTQYF. CDR3 DNA: TGTGCCAGCGGGCGGGCCTCAGATACGCAGTATTTT.

The rearrangement joins TRBV7-2 to TRBJ2-7; D is perhaps TRBD2 (8 bases). CDR1 SGHTA and CDR2 FQGNSA come from the germline V gene. This CDR3 is built from 14 residues. The ends were cut back, 5 bases at V and 2 bases at J, with 13 bases in the middle. DNA of the CDR3: TGTGCCAGCAGCCGGGAGGGACAGACCTACGAGCAGTACTTC. It is translated as CASSREGQTYEQYF.

This chain uses TRBV5-1 with TRBJ1-2; D is unclear. CDR1 is SGHRS, CDR2 YFSETQ, per germline. Trimming removed 1 base from V and 0 bases from J, with 10 bases in between. The CDR3 has 15 amino acids. The CDR3: CASSLRSSANYGYTF. In DNA, the CDR3 is TGCGCCAGCAGCTTGCGCAGCTCAGCTAACTATGGCTACACCTTC.

The chain couples TRBV27 to TRBJ1-1, with D perhaps matching TRBD1 (6 bases). Per the germline V gene, CDR1 is MNHEY and CDR2 is SMNVEV (reference sequence). Deletions cut 2 bases from V and 1 base from J, with 11 bases between. This CDR3 spans 15 amino acids. CDR3 region: CASSLTYRANTEAFF. In nucleotides, the CDR3 is TGTGCCAGCAGTTTAACATACAGGGCGAACACTGAAGCTTTCTTT.

The rearrangement links TRBV28 to TRBJ2-6; D gene uncertain. The V gene lost 4 bases and the J gene lost 0 bases, with 7 bases spanning the gap. CDR1 and CDR2 (germline): MDHEN, SYDVKM. This CDR3 contains 15 residues. CDR3 DNA: TGTGCCAGCAGTTACGGGTTCTCTGGGGCCAACGTCCTGACTTTC. Translating it yields CASSYGFSGANVLTF.

V is TRBV5-1 and J is TRBJ1-2; TRBD1 aligns across 7 bases. The ends lost 5 bases at V and 2 bases at J; junction bases unmatched: 6. The germline gives CDR1 SGHRS, CDR2 YFSETQ. This CDR3 contains 14 residues. The CDR3 region is CASSPRDSNYGYTF. CDR3 nucleotide sequence: TGCGCCAGCAGTCCCCGGGACAGCAACTATGGCTACACCTTC.

The chain employs TRBV7-2 and TRBJ1-1; 8 nucleotides match TRBD1. Germline CDR1 SGHTA, CDR2 FQGNSA. The CDR3 consists of 15 residues. J was trimmed by 3 bases and V by 3 bases; bases with no gene match: 6. The CDR3 bases are TGTGCCAGCAGCTTCCGGACAGGGCGAGACACTGAAGCTTTCTTT. Translation: CASSFRTGRDTEAFF.

This chain links TRBV4-2 with TRBJ2-1, with 7 nucleotides matching TRBD2. The CDR3 totals 14 residues. Germline CDR1 and CDR2: LGHNA and YNFKEQ. V was pared by 10 bases and J by 4 bases, with 10 bases of the junction left unmatched. In nucleotides, the CDR3 is TGTGCCACGGGCCGGGGGACTACATACAATGAGCAGTTCTTC. This encodes CATGRGTTYNEQFF.

This clone came up once. V and J are TRBV19 and TRBJ2-7; 7 bases are a match to TRBD1. V shed 5 bases, J shed 3 bases, and the junction held 7 bases outside the gene matches. This CDR3 is built from 14 residues. The germline V gene has CDR1 LNHDA and CDR2 SQIVND (reference sequence). The CDR3 loop reads CASSPGTVDYEQYF. The CDR3 bases are TGTGCCAGTAGTCCAGGGACAGTAGACTACGAGCAGTACTTC.

The chain carries TRBV6-1 and TRBJ2-3; D is possibly TRBD2 (6 bases). The CDR3 contains 13 residues. Germline V gene data show CDR1 as MNHNS and CDR2 as SASEGT. The V end was cut by 7 bases, the J end by 3 bases, with 11 bases between. DNA of the CDR3: TGTGCCAGCAACGGGAGATTAACAGATACGCAGTATTTT. Protein product: CASNGRLTDTQYF.

As regards this clone: The junction differs from germline at one of its ends, possibly a read error. The chain couples TRBV11-3 to TRBJ2-2; 7 bases map to TRBD1. In germline, CDR1 is SGHNT, CDR2 YENEEA. CDR3 length: 15 residues. In nucleotides, the CDR3 is TGTACCAGCAGCTTGGACAGGACTAACACCGGGGAGCTGTTTTTT. It translates to CTSSLDRTNTGELFF.

A single count supports this clone. The V gene is TRBV9, the J gene TRBJ2-5; the match to TRBD2 covers 10 bases. Per germline, CDR1 SGDLS and CDR2 YYNGEE. This CDR3 spans 15 amino acids. The V segment lost 4 bases and the J segment 5 bases; nucleotides outside the gene matches: 8. DNA of the CDR3: TGTGCCAGCAGCTCAGCGGGAGGGCCGTGGGAGACCCAGTACTTC. Its translation is CASSSAGGPWETQYF.

V gene TRBV11-2 combines with J gene TRBJ2-2; TRBD1 agrees at 7 bases. V shed 4 bases, J shed 8 bases, and the junction held 13 bases outside the gene matches. CDR1 is SGHAT and CDR2 is FQNNGV in the germline V gene. The CDR3 has 16 residues. Written as DNA, the CDR3 is TGTGCCAGCAGCTACCCGGAAGAGGGGGCGATGGGGGAGCTGTTTTTT. Encoded protein: CASSYPEEGAMGELFF.

The rearrangement joins TRBV9 to TRBJ2-3, with TRBD2 matching 7 bases. In germline, CDR1 is SGDLS, CDR2 YYNGEE. The CDR3 totals 16 residues. V dropped 3 bases and J dropped 0; count of bases not matched to a gene: 7. The CDR3 loop reads CASSAGGSGSTDTQYF. The CDR3 DNA reads as TGTGCCAGCAGCGCCGGGGGGAGCGGGAGCACAGATACGCAGTATTTT.

This clone was found once. The rearrangement links TRBV7-9 to TRBJ2-3; D is unresolved. Trimming stripped 1 base from V and 1 base from J, with 0 bases between. Per germline, CDR1 SEHNR and CDR2 FQNEAQ (reference sequence). This CDR3 is built from 12 residues. The CDR3 DNA follows: TGTGCCAGCAGCTTAGGCACAGATACGCAGTATTTT. The encoded protein is CASSLGTDTQYF.

This rearrangement joins TRBV11-2 to TRBJ2-3; D is possibly TRBD2 (6 bases). The V gene's germline CDR1 is SGHAT and CDR2 FQNNGV. This CDR3 is built from 12 residues. Deletions cut 9 bases from V and 5 bases from J, with 12 bases between. For the CDR3, the DNA is TGTGCCAGTGGGTTGGGAGGAGATACGCAGTATTTT. Translating it yields CASGLGGDTQYF.

This sequence joins TRBV27 and TRBJ2-1, with D maybe TRBD1 (6 bases). The V gene's germline CDR1 is MNHEY and CDR2 SMNVEV (reference sequence). V lost 6 bases and J lost 5, with 20 bases in between. This CDR3 spans 16 amino acids. As DNA, the CDR3 is TGTGCCAGCAGCCTGTTAGGGTCACAGGGAGACAATGAGCAGTTCTTC. Translated, it gives CASSLLGSQGDNEQFF.

The rearrangement joins TRBV5-8 to TRBJ1-2; D may be TRBD1 (6 bases). Trimming took off 3 bases at V and 4 bases at J, with 13 bases between the two ends. The CDR3 contains 14 residues. In germline, CDR1 is SGHTS, CDR2 YDEGEE. CDR3 sequence reads: CASSSEQGFYGYTF. As DNA, the CDR3 is TGTGCCAGCAGCTCCGAACAGGGCTTCTATGGCTACACCTTC.

The chain uses TRBV27 and TRBJ2-7; D is tentatively TRBD1 or TRBD2 (6 bases each). The CDR3 runs 14 residues. The germline gives CDR1 MNHEY, CDR2 SMNVEV (reference sequence). V lost 2 bases and J 3 bases, leaving 11 bases between the germline ends. The CDR3 loop is CASSLNREVYEQYF. For the CDR3, the DNA is TGTGCCAGCAGTTTAAACAGGGAGGTCTACGAGCAGTACTTC.

The table lists this clone with a count of one. This chain uses TRBV10-3 with TRBJ2-7; 7 nucleotides align to TRBD2. CDR1 and CDR2 from the germline V gene are ENHRY and SYGVKD. Losses at the gene ends were 0 bases for V and 2 bases for J; bases not matched to a gene: 4. The CDR3 extends over 15 amino acids. In nucleotides, the CDR3 is TGTGCCATCAGTGAGTCTCTTGCGGGGGCCTACGAGCAGTACTTC. Translating it yields CAISESLAGAYEQYF.

The chain recombines TRBV10-2 with TRBJ2-3; 11 bases align to TRBD2. This CDR3 has 16 residues. V trimming: 3 bases; J trimming: 3 bases; junction bases outside the gene matches: 5. CDR1 and CDR2 from the germline V gene are WSHSY and SAAADI. CDR3 sequence (DNA): TGCGCCAGCAGTGATTGGCTAGCGGGAGGAACAGATACGCAGTATTTT. This codes for CASSDWLAGGTDTQYF.

V is TRBV27 and J is TRBJ1-2; weak D call: TRBD1 (6 bases). The CDR3 spans 13 residues. Germline V CDR1 and CDR2: MNHEY, SMNVEV (reference sequence). V was trimmed by 3 bases and J by 7 bases, leaving 12 bases between them. Here the CDR3 reads CASSFLGAGGYTF. CDR3 sequence (DNA): TGTGCCAGCAGTTTTCTGGGGGCGGGTGGCTACACCTTC.

This clone was seen ten or more times. This rearrangement joins TRBV11-2 to TRBJ1-3; no clear D. Trimming shortened V by 0 bases and J by 0 bases, and 9 bases separated the two germline ends. Germline lookup yields CDR1 SGHAT and CDR2 FQNNGV. CDR3 length equals 16 residues. The CDR3 bases are TGTGCCAGCAGCTTAGAGACGGGTCTCTCTGGAAACACCATATATTTT. Amino acid sequence: CASSLETGLSGNTIYF.

This clone was counted many times. This sequence joins TRBV11-3 and TRBJ2-2; D may match TRBD1 or TRBD2 (5 bases each). Trimming shortened V by 1 base and J by 5 bases, and 8 bases separated the two germline ends. Germline V gene lookup returns CDR1 SGHNT and CDR2 YENEEA. The CDR3 sequence is 14 residues long. In nucleotides, the CDR3 is TGTGCCAGCAGCTTAGTGGGGGATACCGGGGAGCTGTTTTTT. Translating it yields CASSLVGDTGELFF.

The count of this clone is one. This rearrangement joins TRBV7-2 to TRBJ2-3; 8 positions match TRBD2. The V segment lost 5 bases and the J segment 0 bases; nucleotides outside the gene matches: 4. Germline-derived CDR1 and CDR2 are SGHTA and FQGNSA. The CDR3 sequence is 15 residues long. The CDR3 nucleotides read TGTGCCAGCAGCCCGATAGCGGGAAGCACAGATACGCAGTATTTT. This translates into CASSPIAGSTDTQYF.